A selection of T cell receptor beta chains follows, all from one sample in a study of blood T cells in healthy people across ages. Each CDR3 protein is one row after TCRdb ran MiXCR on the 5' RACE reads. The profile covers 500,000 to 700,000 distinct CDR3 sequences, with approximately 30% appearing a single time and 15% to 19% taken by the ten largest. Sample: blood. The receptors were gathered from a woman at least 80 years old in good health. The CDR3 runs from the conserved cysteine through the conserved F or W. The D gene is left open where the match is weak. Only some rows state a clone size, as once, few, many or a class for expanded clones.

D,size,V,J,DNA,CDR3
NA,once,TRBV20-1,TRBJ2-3,TGCAGTGCTATTGGGACACCTAGCACAGATACGGAGTATTTT,CSAIGTPSTDTEYF
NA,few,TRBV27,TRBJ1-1,TGTGCCAGCAGTTTATATGGGGTTGGCACTGAAGCTTTCTTT,CASSLYGVGTEAFF
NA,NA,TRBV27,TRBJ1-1,TGTGCCAGCAGTTATTTAACCGGGACGGGGAACACTGAAGCTTTCTTT,CASSYLTGTGNTEAFF
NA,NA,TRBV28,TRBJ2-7,TGTGCCAGCAAACCGGGACATTCCTACGAGCAGTACTTC,CASKPGHSYEQYF
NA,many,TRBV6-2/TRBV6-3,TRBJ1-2,TGTGCCAGCCGAACAGTGTCTAACTATGGCTACACCTTC,CASRTVSNYGYTF
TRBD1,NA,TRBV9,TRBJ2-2,TGTGCCAGCAGCGCCGGACAGGGAAGGGTCTCCGGGGAGCTGTTTTTT,CASSAGQGRVSGELFF
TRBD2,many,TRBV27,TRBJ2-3,TGTGCCAGCAGTTTATTAGCGGGGGGAGGGGATACGCAGTATTTT,CASSLLAGGGDTQYF
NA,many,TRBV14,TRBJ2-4,TGTGCCAGCAGCCATCGAGTCGCCAAAAACATTCAGTACTTC,CASSHRVAKNIQYF
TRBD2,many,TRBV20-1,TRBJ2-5,TGCAGTGCTAGTCCGACTAGCGGGGGGGCAGAGACCCAGTACTTC,CSASPTSGGAETQYF
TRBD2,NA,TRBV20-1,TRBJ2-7,TGCAGTGCTCGGCCGGGACTAGCGGGAGGGAGGTACGAGCAGTACTTC,CSARPGLAGGRYEQYF
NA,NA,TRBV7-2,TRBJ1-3,TGTGCCAGCAGCTATCCAGGAAACACCATATATTTT,CASSYPGNTIYF
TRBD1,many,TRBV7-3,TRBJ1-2,TGTGCCAGCAGCGTCCGGGACAGCCCTAACTATGGCTACACCTTC,CASSVRDSPNYGYTF
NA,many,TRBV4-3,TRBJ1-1,TGCGCCAGCAGCCAACAGGGAAGGTTGTCTGAAGCTTTCTTT,CASSQQGRLSEAFF
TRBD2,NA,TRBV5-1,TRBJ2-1,TGCGCCAGCAGCTCCGGACTAGCGGGGGGCCTACCCTCCTACAATGAGCAGTTCTTC,CASSSGLAGGLPSYNEQFF
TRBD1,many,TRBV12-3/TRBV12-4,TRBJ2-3,TGTGCCAGCAGTCAACAGGGGGGCACAGATACGCAGTATTTT,CASSQQGGTDTQYF
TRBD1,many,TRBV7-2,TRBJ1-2,TGTGCCAGCAGAGCCAGGACAGGGGGCCGAGACTATGGCTACACCTTC,CASRARTGGRDYGYTF
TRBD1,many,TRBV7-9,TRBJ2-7,TGTGCCAGCAGCTTTACAGGGGATGAGACTCCTTACAAGCAGTACTTC,CASSFTGDETPYKQYF
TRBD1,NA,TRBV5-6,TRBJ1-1,TGTGCCAGCAGCTCCGGGACAGGGCGCGACACTGAAGCTTTCTTT,CASSSGTGRDTEAFF
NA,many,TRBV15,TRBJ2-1,TGTGCCACCAGCAGAGTCCCGCTCGATGAGCAGTTCTTC,CATSRVPLDEQFF
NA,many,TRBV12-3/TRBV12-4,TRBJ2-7,TGTGCCAGCAGACGAGGAGGGACGGCCTCCTACGAGCAGTACTTC,CASRRGGTASYEQYF
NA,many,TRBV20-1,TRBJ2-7,TGCAGTGCTACCTCTGGGACGCGCGAGCAGTACTTC,CSATSGTREQYF
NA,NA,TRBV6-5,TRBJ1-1,TGTGCCAGCAGTTACTCGATAAGCAGGAACACTGAAGCTTTCTTT,CASSYSISRNTEAFF
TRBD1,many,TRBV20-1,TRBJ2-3,TGCAGTGCCCCCACCCAACAGGGGACGCAGTATTTT,CSAPTQQGTQYF
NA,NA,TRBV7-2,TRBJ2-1,TGTGCCAGCAGCCCGAGATTGGAGCAGTTCTTC,CASSPRLEQFF
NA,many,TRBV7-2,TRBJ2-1,TGTGCCAGCAGCCACGGTGGGAGCTCCTACAATGAGCAGTTCTTC,CASSHGGSSYNEQFF
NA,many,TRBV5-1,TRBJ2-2,TGCGCCAGCAGCCCTTCCCGAGGAAGCGGCCCCGGGGAGCTGTTTTTT,CASSPSRGSGPGELFF
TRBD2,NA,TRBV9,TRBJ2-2,TGTGCCAGCAGCGGTGGGACTAGCGGGGGGGCCACCGGGGAGCTGTTTTTT,CASSGGTSGGATGELFF
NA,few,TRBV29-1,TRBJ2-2,TGCAGCGTCCGACAAGGCCCGTGGAACACCGGGGAGCCGTTTTTT,CSVRQGPWNTGEPFF
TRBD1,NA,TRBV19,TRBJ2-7,TGTGCCAGTAGTCGTCGACAGGGGGGCTACGAGCAGTACTTC,CASSRRQGGYEQYF
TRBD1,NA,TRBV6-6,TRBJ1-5,TGTGCCAGCAGTGCCCAGGGGGCCAATCAGCCCCAGCATTTT,CASSAQGANQPQHF
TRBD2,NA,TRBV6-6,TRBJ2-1,TGTGCCAGCGGGTCCGCGGGGGACAATGAGCAGTTCTTC,CASGSAGDNEQFF
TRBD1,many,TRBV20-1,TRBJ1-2,TGCAGTGCTAGGTGGGACAGGGGCACAGGGGGCTACACCTTC,CSARWDRGTGGYTF
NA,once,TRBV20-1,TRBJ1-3,TGCAGTGCGAGGGCGGGGACCTCTGGAAACACCATATATTTT,CSARAGTSGNTIYF
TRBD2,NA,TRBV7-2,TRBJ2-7,TGTGCCAGCAGCCGACTAGCGGACTCCTACGAGCAGTACTTC,CASSRLADSYEQYF
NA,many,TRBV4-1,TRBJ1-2,TGCGCCAGCAGCCAAGATCAGTATAATTATGGCTACACCTTC,CASSQDQYNYGYTF
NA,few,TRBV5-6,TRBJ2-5,TGTGCCAGCAGCTTACCCGGGATAGAGACCCAGTACTTC,CASSLPGIETQYF
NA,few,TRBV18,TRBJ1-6,TGTGCCAGCTCAGATACGGGAGCCTCACCCCTCCACTTT,CASSDTGASPLHF
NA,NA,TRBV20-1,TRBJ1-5,TGCAGTGCTTTTACGGGGATTGGGATTTGGCCCCAGCATTTT,CSAFTGIGIWPQHF
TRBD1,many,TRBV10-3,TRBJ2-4,TGTGCCATCAGTGAGTCCGGACAGGGGGGCATTCAGTACTTC,CAISESGQGGIQYF
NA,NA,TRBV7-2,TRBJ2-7,TGTGCCAGCAGCTTAGGTTGGACAGAAGAATACGAGCAGTACTTC,CASSLGWTEEYEQYF
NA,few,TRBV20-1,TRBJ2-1,TGCAGTGCTAGACAGGGGGGGTCCGGCAATGAGCAGTTCTTC,CSARQGGSGNEQFF
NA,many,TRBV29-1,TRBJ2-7,TGCAGCGTTGCGCCAGGGCACGAGCAGTACTTC,CSVAPGHEQYF
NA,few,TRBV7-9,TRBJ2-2,TGTGCCAGCAGCTACGCAGGCCGGGGTTGGTCCGGGGAGCTGTTTTTT,CASSYAGRGWSGELFF
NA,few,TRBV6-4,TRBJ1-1,TGTGCCAGCAGTATGAACACTGAAGCTTTCTTT,CASSMNTEAFF
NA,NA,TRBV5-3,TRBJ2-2,TGTGCCAGAAGCTCACTTACTGGGAGCACCGGGGAGCTGTTTTTT,CARSSLTGSTGELFF
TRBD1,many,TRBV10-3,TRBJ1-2,TGTGCCATCAGTGAGGCCCCAGACAGGGGAGGAGGCTACACCTTC,CAISEAPDRGGGYTF
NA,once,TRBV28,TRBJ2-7,TGTGCCAGCAGTTTATTGGGGCGCAAGGGCGAGCAGTACTTC,CASSLLGRKGEQYF
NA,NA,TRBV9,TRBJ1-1,TGTGCCAGCAGCGTGGGAGGCAGCAGGAGTAGTGAAGCTTTCTTT,CASSVGGSRSSEAFF
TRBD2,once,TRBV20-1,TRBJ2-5,TGCAGTGCAGATGGGACTAGCGGGGGAGTGTACCAAGAGACCCAGTACTTC,CSADGTSGGVYQETQYF
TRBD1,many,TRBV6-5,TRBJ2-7,TGTGCCAGCAGTAAACAGGGGGCCCCCTACGAGCAGTACTTC,CASSKQGAPYEQYF
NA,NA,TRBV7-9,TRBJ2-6,TGTGCCAGCAGCCAACGTGACGTCCTGACTTTC,CASSQRDVLTF
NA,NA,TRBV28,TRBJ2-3,TGTGCCAGCACCCGGCCCCCTAGCACAGATACGCAGTATTTT,CASTRPPSTDTQYF